This T cell receptor beta chain was identified in a study of blood T cell repertoires in COVID-19. This clone appeared once. Original handling: Reference gene primer amplification gave estimated nucleated cell counts. Sequencing was performed with immunoSEQ multiplex PCR; in TCRdb, only in-frame clones are kept and a portion is missing. The DNA was the basis for D and trimming; V, J and clone size are from that table. Of 400,000 or so clones in the sample, more than 80% are singletons; the top ten hold around 1.1%. Assignments of participants to cohorts depended upon their own reported clinical history. CDR3 length: 15 amino acids. V was clipped by 3 bases and J by 2 bases, with 11 bases between them. The germline CDR1 and CDR2 sequences are SGHTA and FQGNSA.

The receptor's source is a man aged 25-45 years who had recovered from COVID-19. The chain employs TRBV7-2 and TRBJ1-3, with unresolved D. The specimen sequenced was PBMCs or T cells enriched from blood (not recorded which). The CDR3 here is CASSFGGGPGNTIYF. The CDR3 bases are TGTGCCAGCAGCTTCGGCGGCGGCCCTGGAAACACCATATATTTT.